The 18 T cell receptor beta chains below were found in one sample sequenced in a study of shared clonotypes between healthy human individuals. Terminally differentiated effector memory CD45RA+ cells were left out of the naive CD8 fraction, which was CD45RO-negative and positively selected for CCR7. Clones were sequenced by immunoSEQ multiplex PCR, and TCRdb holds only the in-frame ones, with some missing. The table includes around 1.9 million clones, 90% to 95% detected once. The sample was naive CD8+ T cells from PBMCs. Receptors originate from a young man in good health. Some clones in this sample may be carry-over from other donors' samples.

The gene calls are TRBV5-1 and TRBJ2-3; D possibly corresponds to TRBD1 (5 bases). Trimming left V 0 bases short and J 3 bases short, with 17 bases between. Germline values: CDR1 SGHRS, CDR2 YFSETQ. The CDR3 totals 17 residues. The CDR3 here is CASSLVGFGARTDTQYF. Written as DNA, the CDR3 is TGCGCCAGCAGCTTGGTAGGTTTTGGGGCGAGAACAGATACGCAGTATTTT.

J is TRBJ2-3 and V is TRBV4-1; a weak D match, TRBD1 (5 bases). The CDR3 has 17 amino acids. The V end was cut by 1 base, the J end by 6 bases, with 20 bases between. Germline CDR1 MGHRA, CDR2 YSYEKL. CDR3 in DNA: TGCGCCAGCAGCCAAGTGGGGCACACGAAAACGACGGATACGCAGTATTTT. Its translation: CASSQVGHTKTTDTQYF.

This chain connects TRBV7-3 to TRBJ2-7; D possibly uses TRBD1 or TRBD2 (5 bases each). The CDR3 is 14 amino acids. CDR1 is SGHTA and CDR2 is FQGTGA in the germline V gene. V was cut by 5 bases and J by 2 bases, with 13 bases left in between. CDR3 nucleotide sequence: TGTGCCAGCAGCCCGACCGGGACCCCCTACGAGCAGTACTTC. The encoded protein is CASSPTGTPYEQYF.

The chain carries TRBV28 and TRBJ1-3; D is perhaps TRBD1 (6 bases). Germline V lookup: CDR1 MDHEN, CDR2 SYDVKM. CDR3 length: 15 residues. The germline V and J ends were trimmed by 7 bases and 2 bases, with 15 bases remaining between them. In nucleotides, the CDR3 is TGTGCCAGCAATACCCACCCAGGGGCTGGAAACACCATATATTTT. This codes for CASNTHPGAGNTIYF.

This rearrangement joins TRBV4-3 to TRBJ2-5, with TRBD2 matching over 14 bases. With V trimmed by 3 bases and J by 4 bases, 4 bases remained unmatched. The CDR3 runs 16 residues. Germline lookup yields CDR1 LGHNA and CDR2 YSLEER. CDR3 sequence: CASSQGTSGRGETQYF. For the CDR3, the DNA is TGCGCCAGCAGCCAGGGGACTAGCGGGAGAGGAGAGACCCAGTACTTC.

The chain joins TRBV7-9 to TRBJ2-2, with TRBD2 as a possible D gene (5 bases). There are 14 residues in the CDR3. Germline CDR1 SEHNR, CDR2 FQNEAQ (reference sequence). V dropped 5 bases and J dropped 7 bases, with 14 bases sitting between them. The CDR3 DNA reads TGTGCCAGCAGCCAAACTCTACGGGGCGGGGAGCTGTTTTTT. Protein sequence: CASSQTLRGGELFF.

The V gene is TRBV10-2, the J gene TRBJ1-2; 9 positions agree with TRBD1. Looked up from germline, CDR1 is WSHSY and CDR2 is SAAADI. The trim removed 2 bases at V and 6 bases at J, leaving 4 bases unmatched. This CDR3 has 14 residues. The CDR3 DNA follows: TGCGCCAGCAGTGAGGACAGGGGGTTCCATGGCTACACCTTC. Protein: CASSEDRGFHGYTF.

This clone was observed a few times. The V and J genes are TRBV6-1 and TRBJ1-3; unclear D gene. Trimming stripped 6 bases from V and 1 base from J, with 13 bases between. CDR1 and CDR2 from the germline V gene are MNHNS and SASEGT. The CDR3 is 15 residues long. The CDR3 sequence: CASSLGRTSGNTIYF. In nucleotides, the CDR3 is TGTGCCAGCAGCCTCGGTAGGACGTCTGGAAACACCATATATTTT.

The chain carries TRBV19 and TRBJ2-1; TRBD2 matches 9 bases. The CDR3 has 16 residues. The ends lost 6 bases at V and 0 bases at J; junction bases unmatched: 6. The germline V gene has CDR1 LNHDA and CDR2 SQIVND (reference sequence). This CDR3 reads CASSTSGYSSYNEQFF. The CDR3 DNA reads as TGTGCCAGTAGCACTAGCGGGTACAGCTCCTACAATGAGCAGTTCTTC.

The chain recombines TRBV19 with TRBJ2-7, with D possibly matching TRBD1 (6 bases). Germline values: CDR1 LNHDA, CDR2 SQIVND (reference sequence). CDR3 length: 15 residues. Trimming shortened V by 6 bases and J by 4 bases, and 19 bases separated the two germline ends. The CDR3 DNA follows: TGTGCCAGTAGCGAAACCGGGACACCACCTTACGAGCAGTACTTC. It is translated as CASSETGTPPYEQYF.

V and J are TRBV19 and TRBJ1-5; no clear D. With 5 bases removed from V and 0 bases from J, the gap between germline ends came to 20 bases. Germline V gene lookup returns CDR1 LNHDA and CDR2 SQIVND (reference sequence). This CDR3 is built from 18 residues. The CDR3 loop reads CASSLNPRMVYSNQPQHF. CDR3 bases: TGTGCCAGTAGTCTCAACCCCAGGATGGTTTATAGCAATCAGCCCCAGCATTTT. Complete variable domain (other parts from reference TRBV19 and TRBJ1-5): DGGITQSPKYLFRKEGQNVTLSCEQNLNHDAMYWYRQDPGQGLRLIYYSQIVNDFQKGDIAEGYSVSREKKESFPLTVTSAQKNPTAFYLCASSLNPRMVYSNQPQHFGDGTRLSIL.

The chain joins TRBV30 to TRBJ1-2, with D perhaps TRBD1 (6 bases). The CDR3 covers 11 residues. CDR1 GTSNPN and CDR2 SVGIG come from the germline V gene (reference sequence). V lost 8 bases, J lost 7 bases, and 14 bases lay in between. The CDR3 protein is CAGAGVFGYTF. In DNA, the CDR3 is TGTGCCGGAGCAGGGGTCTTTGGCTACACCTTC.

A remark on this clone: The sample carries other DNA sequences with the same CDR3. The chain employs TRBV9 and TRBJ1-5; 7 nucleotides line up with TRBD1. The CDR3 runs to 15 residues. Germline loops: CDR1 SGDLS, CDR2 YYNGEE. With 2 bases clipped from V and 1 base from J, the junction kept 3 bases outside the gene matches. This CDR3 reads CASSVGTASNQPQHF. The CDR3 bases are TGTGCCAGCAGCGTTGGGACAGCAAGCAATCAGCCCCAGCATTTT.

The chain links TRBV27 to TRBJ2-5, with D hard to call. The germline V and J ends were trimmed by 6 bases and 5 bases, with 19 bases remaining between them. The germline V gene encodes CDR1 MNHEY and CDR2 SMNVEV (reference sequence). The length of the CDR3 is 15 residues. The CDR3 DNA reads TGTGCCAGCAGAGGGCGCGCACGCCTCGGGGAGACCCAGTACTTC. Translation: CASRGRARLGETQYF.

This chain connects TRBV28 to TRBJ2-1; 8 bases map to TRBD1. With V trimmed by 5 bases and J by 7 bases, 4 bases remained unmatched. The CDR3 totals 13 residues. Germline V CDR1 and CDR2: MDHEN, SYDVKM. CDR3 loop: CASSQGAKNEQFF. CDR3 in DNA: TGTGCCAGCAGTCAGGGGGCTAAGAATGAGCAGTTCTTC.

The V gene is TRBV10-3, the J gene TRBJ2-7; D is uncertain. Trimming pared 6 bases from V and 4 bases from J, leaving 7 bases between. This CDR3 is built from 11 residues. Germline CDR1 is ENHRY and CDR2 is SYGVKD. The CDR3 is CAIRTLYEQYF. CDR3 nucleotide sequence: TGTGCCATCAGGACGCTATACGAGCAGTACTTC.

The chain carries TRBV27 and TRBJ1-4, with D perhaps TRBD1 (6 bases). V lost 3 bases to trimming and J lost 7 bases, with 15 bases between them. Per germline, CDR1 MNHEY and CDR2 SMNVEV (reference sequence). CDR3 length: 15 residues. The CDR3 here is CASSFQGGGAEKLFF. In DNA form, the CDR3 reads TGTGCCAGCAGTTTCCAAGGGGGAGGGGCTGAAAAACTGTTTTTT.

CDR3 DNA: TGTGCCTGGAGTGTTCGGGGGACGGAACAAGAGACCCAGTACTTC. Residues: CAWSVRGTEQETQYF. V gene TRBV30 combines with J gene TRBJ2-5, with D perhaps TRBD2 (6 bases). This CDR3 comprises 15 residues. CDR1 and CDR2 (germline): GTSNPN, SVGIG (reference sequence). Trimming shortened V by 0 bases and J by 2 bases, and 13 bases separated the two germline ends. The full variable domain, rest sourced from reference TRBV30 and TRBJ2-5, is SQTIHQWPATLVQPVGSPLSLECTVEGTSNPNLYWYRQAAGRGLQLLFYSVGIGQISSEVPQNLSASRPQDRQFILSSKKLLLSDSGFYLCAWSVRGTEQETQYFGPGTRLLVL.